What follows are 4 T cell receptor beta chains derived from one specimen sequenced in a study of blood T cell repertoires in COVID-19. Repertoires were generated with immunoSEQ multiplex PCR, while TCRdb's copy carries only in-frame clones and drops some. The data contain approximately 280,000 clones, roughly 85% of them singletons. Material: PBMCs or T cells enriched from blood (not recorded which). Every receptor here comes from a man aged 35 to 55 who had been exposed to COVID-19.

The gene calls are TRBV6-5 and TRBJ1-2; D possibly corresponds to TRBD1 (6 bases). Germline V gene lookup returns CDR1 MNHEY and CDR2 SVGAGI. The CDR3 spans 13 residues. Trimming cost V 2 bases and J 4 bases, with 8 bases left between them. The CDR3 nucleotides are TGTGCCAGCAGTTACGGGGGCGGCTATGGCTACACCTTC. It yields the protein CASSYGGGYGYTF.

The chain employs TRBV29-1 and TRBJ2-3, with 7 bases lining up with TRBD2. From germline, CDR1 is SQVTM and CDR2 ANQGSEA. The CDR3 is 15 residues long. Trimming took 3 bases from V and 2 from J; bases not matched to a gene: 8. CDR3 bases: TGCAGCGTTGAGGGAGCGGGGTTGAACACAGATACGCAGTATTTT. It encodes CSVEGAGLNTDTQYF.

The CDR3 coding sequence is TGCGCCAGCAGTCATAGTGCGGAACTAGGCTACACCTTC. Its protein product is CASSHSAELGYTF. The rearrangement joins TRBV23-1 to TRBJ1-2, with D unclear. TRBV23-1 carries the ORF label, with uncertain function. CDR3 length: 13 residues. The ends were cut back, 3 bases at V and 8 bases at J, with 13 bases in the middle.

The chain recombines TRBV27 with TRBJ2-1; D uncertain. Trimming shortened V by 0 bases and J by 4 bases, and 10 bases separated the two germline ends. CDR1 is MNHEY and CDR2 is SMNVEV in the germline V gene (reference sequence). The CDR3 has 15 amino acids. Here the CDR3 reads CASSLSVTEYNEQFF. CDR3 bases: TGTGCCAGCAGTTTATCGGTTACAGAATACAATGAGCAGTTCTTC.